This TCR beta chain emerged from a study of T cell repertoires in cytomegalovirus infection. About the study: A matching HLA type, together with CMV infection, was signaled by public TCR beta signatures.

TCRdb itself ran the reads through MiXCR, one entry per CDR3 protein. Counted here are 560,000 or so distinct CDR3 sequences, more than 15% occurring once; the ten biggest clones make up 24%. Findings and limits, study-wide: Predominance within the ex vivo response was attributable to HLA-C-restricted CMV-specific TCR beta clonotypes.

With respect to this clonotype: Antigen: not known.

V was clipped by 0 bases and J by 1 base; unmatched bases: 4. Germline loops: CDR1 DFQATT, CDR2 SNEGSKA (reference sequence). The CDR3 consists of 15 residues. This receptor was taken from a human donor in good health (CMV status not recorded). Some clones in this sample may be carry-over from other donors' samples. Sequenced input: CD8+ T cells from PBMCs. V usage is TRBV20-1 and J usage is TRBJ2-7, with 9 positions matching TRBD1. CDR3 in amino acids: CSARDGQGRSYEQYF. As DNA, the CDR3 is TGCAGTGCTAGAGATGGACAGGGGCGTTCCTACGAGCAGTACTTC.